The next 25 T cell receptor beta chains were all read from a single sample in a study of T cell changes during pregnancy in multiple sclerosis. Libraries were prepared by immunoSEQ multiplex PCR; TCRdb keeps only in-frame clonotypes and omits some of them. The table has fewer than 70,000 clones, over 80% seen once; the top ten hold 3% to 3.5%. Sequenced material: CD8+ T cells from peripheral blood mononuclear cells, taken in the third trimester of pregnancy. These receptors were collected from a female donor in good health, enrolled as a control in a pregnancy study.

The CDR3, as DNA: TGTGCCAGCAGCGTAGCTTGGGAGCCCGCCATGAACACTGAAGCTTTCTTT. It translates to CASSVAWEPAMNTEAFF. The V call is TRBV9, the J call TRBJ1-1; D is unclear. Trimming cost V 0 bases and J 0 bases, with 15 bases left between them. The CDR3 extends over 17 amino acids. Germline V gene sequence: CDR1 SGDLS, CDR2 YYNGEE.

This clone was seen just once. The rearrangement joins TRBV11-3 to TRBJ1-4, with D maybe TRBD1 (5 bases). Between the trimmed V and J ends, which lost 1 base and 8 bases, there was a span of 14 bases. The CDR3 runs 15 residues. Germline loops: CDR1 SGHNT, CDR2 YENEEA. CDR3 residues: CASSLGAREDEKLFF. CDR3 nucleotides: TGTGCCAGCAGCTTAGGGGCCAGGGAGGACGAAAAACTGTTTTTT.

The rearrangement joins TRBV11-2 to TRBJ2-3; maybe TRBD2 (5 bases). The CDR3 consists of 15 residues. Trimming pared 3 bases from V and 2 bases from J, leaving 12 bases between. Germline V gene data show CDR1 as SGHAT and CDR2 as FQNNGV. Here the CDR3 DNA reads TGTGCCAGCAGCTTCGAAGGCGGACTCACAGATACGCAGTATTTT. Protein: CASSFEGGLTDTQYF.

The count of this clone is one. This chain uses TRBV7-8 with TRBJ2-1; possibly TRBD2 for D (7 bases). V dropped 1 base and J dropped 2 bases, with 15 bases sitting between them. Germline CDR1 and CDR2: SGHVS and FQNEAQ. This CDR3 has 17 residues. This CDR3 is CASSLVLGGGPYNEQFF. CDR3 sequence (DNA): TGTGCCAGCAGCTTAGTACTAGGCGGGGGCCCCTACAATGAGCAGTTCTTC.

This chain uses TRBV7-8 with TRBJ2-5; 8 bases are shared with TRBD1. Unmatched junction bases numbered 16, after V lost 5 bases and J lost 5 bases. Per germline, CDR1 SGHVS and CDR2 FQNEAQ. CDR3 length: 17 amino acids. CDR3 protein: CASSRRAIQGAGETQYF. CDR3 bases: TGTGCCAGCAGCCGCCGGGCGATTCAGGGGGCCGGGGAGACCCAGTACTTC.

The V gene is TRBV7-9, the J gene TRBJ2-7; 8 bases align to TRBD1. Germline V gives CDR1 SEHNR, CDR2 FQNEAQ (reference sequence). This CDR3 has 14 residues. V lost 5 bases and J lost 0; bases outside the gene matches: 3. The CDR3 sequence: CASSTGGSSYEQYF. CDR3 nucleotides: TGTGCCAGCAGCACAGGGGGGAGCTCCTACGAGCAGTACTTC.

J is TRBJ2-7 and V is TRBV27; D gene ambiguous. Germline V CDR1 and CDR2: MNHEY, SMNVEV (reference sequence). CDR3 length: 14 amino acids. V shed 0 bases and J shed 1 base, with 7 bases lying between them. This chain's CDR3 is CASSLSPESYEQYF. DNA of the CDR3: TGTGCCAGCAGTTTATCTCCAGAATCCTACGAGCAGTACTTC.

This chain uses TRBV7-2 with TRBJ2-1; tentative D call: TRBD2 (7 bases). V was cut by 5 bases and J by 2 bases, with 10 bases left in between. This CDR3 has 14 amino acids. Germline V gives CDR1 SGHTA, CDR2 FQGNSA. Here the CDR3 DNA reads TGTGCCAGCAGCGGGAGGGGGGCCTACAATGAGCAGTTCTTC. This codes for CASSGRGAYNEQFF.

CDR3 sequence: CASSTGSGGPNEQFF. The CDR3 DNA reads TGTGCCAGCAGTACGGGGTCAGGGGGTCCAAATGAGCAGTTCTTC. The gene calls are TRBV7-3 and TRBJ2-1, with TRBD1 matching 7 bases. The germline V gene encodes CDR1 SGHTA and CDR2 FQGTGA. V was pared by 6 bases and J by 7 bases, with 12 bases of the junction left unmatched. CDR3 length: 15 amino acids.

This chain connects TRBV2 to TRBJ1-1; D remains ambiguous. The CDR3 has 11 amino acids. Germline lookup yields CDR1 SNHLY and CDR2 FYNNEI. Deletions cut 10 bases from V and 5 bases from J, with 11 bases between. The CDR3 here is CATRPGTEAFF. The CDR3, as DNA: TGTGCCACCAGACCCGGGACTGAAGCTTTCTTT.

This chain joins TRBV9 and TRBJ1-5; D call uncertain. V lost 0 bases and J 3 bases, leaving 7 bases between the germline ends. The germline gives CDR1 SGDLS, CDR2 YYNGEE. This CDR3 is built from 14 residues. This chain's CDR3 is CASSVESSNQPQHF. The CDR3 DNA follows: TGTGCCAGCAGCGTAGAATCATCCAATCAGCCCCAGCATTTT.

The rearrangement links TRBV19 to TRBJ2-1; no clear D gene. CDR1 and CDR2 (germline): LNHDA, SQIVND (reference sequence). CDR3 length: 12 amino acids. Trimming left V 0 bases short and J 8 bases short, with 5 bases between. The CDR3 nucleotides read TGTGCCAGTAGTATAGATATCCATGAGCAGTTCTTC. Residues: CASSIDIHEQFF.

The chain has TRBV5-1 and TRBJ2-1, with a possible D match to TRBD2 (5 bases). From germline, CDR1 is SGHRS and CDR2 YFSETQ. This CDR3 is built from 14 residues. The V end lost 4 bases, the J end lost 7 bases, and 15 bases lay between the germline ends. CDR3 sequence: CASSPLRRENEQFF. The CDR3 DNA is TGCGCCAGCAGCCCCCTACGACGGGAAAATGAGCAGTTCTTC.

The genes are TRBV30 and TRBJ2-1; 8 nucleotides agree with TRBD2. The junction had 7 bases not matched to a gene; V was cut back by 3 bases and J by 9 bases. The CDR3 is 13 amino acids. Germline CDR1 GTSNPN, CDR2 SVGIG (reference sequence). Here the CDR3 reads CAWREAGGGEQFF. In DNA form, the CDR3 reads TGTGCCTGGAGGGAGGCGGGGGGCGGTGAGCAGTTCTTC.

The V and J genes are TRBV29-1 and TRBJ1-2, with D uncertain. CDR1 and CDR2 (germline): SQVTM, ANQGSEA. V dropped 4 bases and J dropped 2 bases, with 17 bases sitting between them. This CDR3 contains 15 residues. CDR3 residues: CSVGSVQKENYGYTF. The CDR3 bases are TGCAGCGTTGGCTCTGTACAGAAGGAAAACTATGGCTACACCTTC.

This sequence joins TRBV29-1 and TRBJ2-7; a weak D match, TRBD1 (6 bases). The V and J ends lost 2 bases and 3 bases respectively, with 14 bases between them. The germline gives CDR1 SQVTM, CDR2 ANQGSEA. The CDR3 loop spans 14 amino acids. The CDR3, as DNA: TGCAGCGTTGAATCGTCGTCCAGGGGCTACGAGCAGTACTTC. As protein: CSVESSSRGYEQYF.

The chain couples TRBV6-5 to TRBJ1-2, with 8 bases aligning to TRBD1. Unmatched junction bases numbered 3, after V lost 6 bases and J lost 0 bases. The germline V gene encodes CDR1 MNHEY and CDR2 SVGAGI. The CDR3 covers 14 residues. CDR3 DNA: TGTGCCAGCAGCGGACAGGGATCTAACTATGGCTACACCTTC. It encodes CASSGQGSNYGYTF.

The CDR3 sequence is CASSGNSFEAFF. Here the CDR3 DNA reads TGTGCCAGCAGCGGTAACAGCTTTGAAGCTTTCTTT. V gene TRBV13 combines with J gene TRBJ1-1; D remains unclear. Germline values: CDR1 PRHDT, CDR2 FYEKMQ (reference sequence). This CDR3 spans 12 amino acids. V was pared by 5 bases and J by 7 bases, with 11 bases between.

The rearrangement joins TRBV29-1 to TRBJ2-1; D remains ambiguous. V was pared by 3 bases and J by 2 bases, with 5 bases between. The CDR3 consists of 12 residues. Germline V CDR1 and CDR2: SQVTM, ANQGSEA. The CDR3 bases are TGCAGCGTTGAGTCCACCTACAATGAGCAGTTCTTC. Translated, it gives CSVESTYNEQFF.

V and J are TRBV7-8 and TRBJ1-2; TRBD1 agrees at 8 bases. Trimming removed 5 bases from V and 6 bases from J; junction bases left unmatched: 8. CDR1 and CDR2 from the germline V gene are SGHVS and FQNEAQ. This CDR3 spans 14 amino acids. This CDR3 reads CASSPPTGVDGYTF. CDR3 bases: TGTGCCAGCAGCCCGCCGACAGGGGTGGATGGCTACACCTTC.

The V gene is TRBV7-9, the J gene TRBJ2-3, with D possibly TRBD2 on 6 matching bases. V lost 6 bases and J lost 6, with 10 bases in between. CDR3 length: 12 residues. Germline V gene sequence: CDR1 SEHNR, CDR2 FQNEAQ (reference sequence). The CDR3 reads CASSPGGDTQYF. The CDR3 DNA reads as TGTGCCAGCAGTCCTGGGGGGGATACGCAGTATTTT.

The chain recombines TRBV9 with TRBJ2-5; 9 bases agree with TRBD1. Trimming cost V 1 base and J 1 base; bases outside gene matches: 2. Germline lookup yields CDR1 SGDLS and CDR2 YYNGEE. The CDR3 length is 15 residues. The CDR3 sequence is CASSVKTGGQETQYF. CDR3 coding DNA: TGTGCCAGCAGCGTAAAGACAGGGGGCCAAGAGACCCAGTACTTC.

The V and J genes are TRBV9 and TRBJ2-1, with D possibly being TRBD2 (7 bases). The CDR3 extends over 15 amino acids. The V end was cut by 3 bases, the J end by 3 bases, with 13 bases between. CDR1 and CDR2 from the germline V gene are SGDLS and YYNGEE. In DNA form, the CDR3 reads TGTGCCAGCAGCGGGGGGGGCCACCTCTACAATGAGCAGTTCTTC. Translated, it gives CASSGGGHLYNEQFF.

The chain couples TRBV7-2 to TRBJ2-3, with 11 positions matching TRBD2. J lost 2 bases, V lost 5 bases, and 6 bases had no gene match. This CDR3 region has 16 residues. In germline, CDR1 is SGHTA, CDR2 FQGNSA. The CDR3 DNA is TGTGCCAGCAGCCCCCCTAGCGGGGGGTACACAGATACGCAGTATTTT. Its protein is CASSPPSGGYTDTQYF. The variable domain in full, completed from reference TRBV7-2 and TRBJ2-3, reads GAGVSQSPSNKVTEKGKDVELRCDPISGHTALYWYRQSLGQGLEFLIYFQGNSAPDKSGLPSDRFSAERTGGSVSTLTIQRTQQEDSAVYLCASSPPSGGYTDTQYFGPGTRLTVL.

This chain connects TRBV7-8 to TRBJ1-1, with unresolved D. CDR1 and CDR2 from the germline V gene are SGHVS and FQNEAQ. The CDR3 spans 16 residues. V was shortened by 7 bases and J by 4 bases, with 22 bases between the two germline ends. The CDR3 DNA follows: TGTGCCAGCAACTTTCGAGCGGATGGTGAGCTCACTGAAGCTTTCTTT. Protein product: CASNFRADGELTEAFF.